Below, 11 T cell receptor beta chains from the same sample are listed, as sequenced in a study of blood T cell repertoires in COVID-19. The protocol was immunoSEQ multiplex PCR, while the TCRdb copy is restricted to in-frame clones and leaves out a portion. The profile shows over 90,000 clones, around 88% of them singletons. Sequenced material: peripheral blood. These receptors were collected from a human donor in a cohort sampled during active COVID-19.

This chain connects TRBV10-1 to TRBJ1-1; D ambiguous. The V and J ends lost 6 bases and 5 bases respectively, with 16 bases between them. This CDR3 contains 14 residues. The germline V gene encodes CDR1 WNHNN and CDR2 SYGVQD (reference sequence). This CDR3 is CASRPSIGGTEAFF. The CDR3 nucleotides read TGCGCCAGCAGGCCCTCCATTGGCGGGACTGAAGCTTTCTTT.

For this clone: Its ends do not fully match the called genes, so a read error is possible. The chain has TRBV28 and TRBJ2-7, with 9 positions matching TRBD1. Germline lookup yields CDR1 MDHEN and CDR2 SYDVKM. This CDR3 region has 15 residues. The CDR3 DNA reads as TGTGCCAGCAATTACCCCGGGACAGGGTCCTCCGAGCAGTACTTC. The encoded protein is CASNYPGTGSSEQYF.

This clone was found once. The chain joins TRBV11-2 to TRBJ1-4; D is perhaps TRBD1 (6 bases). Germline CDR1 is SGHAT and CDR2 is FQNNGV. V was trimmed by 4 bases and J by 1 base, leaving 10 bases between them. CDR3 length equals 15 residues. CDR3 sequence (DNA): TGTGCCAGCAGCTGGCAGGGGTTAACTAATGAAAAACTGTTTTTT. Encoded protein: CASSWQGLTNEKLFF.

The chain combines TRBV30 with TRBJ1-2; TRBD1 matches at 8 bases. Germline V gene data show CDR1 as GTSNPN and CDR2 as SVGIG (reference sequence). V dropped 4 bases and J dropped 5; count of bases not matched to a gene: 9. There are 14 residues in the CDR3. The CDR3 sequence is CAWKGTGYYYGYTF. The CDR3, as DNA: TGTGCCTGGAAGGGGACAGGTTACTATTATGGCTACACCTTC.

The V call is TRBV6-5, the J call TRBJ2-7; TRBD2 agrees at 9 bases. The V and J ends lost 3 bases and 9 bases, in that order; junction bases with no gene match: 12. Looked up from germline, CDR1 is MNHEY and CDR2 is SVGAGI. The CDR3 is made up of 15 amino acids. This chain's CDR3 is CASSYPWRGGIAQYF. The DNA for the CDR3 is TGTGCCAGCAGTTATCCCTGGCGGGGGGGTATAGCGCAGTACTTC.

The rearrangement uses TRBV6-6 and TRBJ1-2; 7 nucleotides align to TRBD1. With V trimmed by 2 bases and J by 4 bases, 10 bases remained unmatched. The CDR3 is made up of 16 amino acids. Germline assignment: CDR1 MNHNY and CDR2 SVGAGI (reference sequence). In DNA, the CDR3 is TGTGCCAGCAGTTACGGTGGGGACAGCAGTACCTATGGCTACACCTTC. Amino acid sequence: CASSYGGDSSTYGYTF.

The CDR3 coding sequence is TGTGCCAGCAGTGAGCTAATAAGGGGCCATTATGGCTACACCTTC. It specifies CASSELIRGHYGYTF. The chain is built from TRBV6-1 and TRBJ1-2; tentatively, D is TRBD1 (5 bases). Germline V gene data show CDR1 as MNHNS and CDR2 as SASEGT. There are 15 residues in the CDR3. The V gene lost 3 bases and the J gene lost 5 bases, with 16 bases spanning the gap.

The rearrangement joins TRBV3-1 (or the pseudogene TRBV3-2) to TRBJ2-7, with 9 nucleotides matching TRBD1. The germline V gene encodes CDR1 LGHDT and CDR2 YNNKEL (reference sequence). The CDR3 covers 18 residues. The junction had 16 bases not matched to a gene; V was cut back by 4 bases and J by 3 bases. This chain's CDR3 is CASSPSGTGWLALYEQYF. For the CDR3, the DNA is TGTGCCAGCAGCCCATCCGGGACAGGGTGGCTAGCGCTCTACGAGCAGTACTTC.

This chain joins TRBV5-4 and TRBJ2-2; TRBD1 aligns across 8 bases. After removal of 0 bases from V and 2 bases from J, the junction contained 3 bases not matched to a gene. Germline lookup yields CDR1 SGHNT and CDR2 YYREEE (reference sequence). This CDR3 is 16 amino acids long. The chain's CDR3 is CASSLAQGVNTGELFF. DNA of the CDR3: TGTGCCAGCAGCTTGGCACAGGGGGTAAACACCGGGGAGCTGTTTTTT.

This sequence joins TRBV30 and TRBJ2-7; perhaps TRBD2 as D (6 bases). CDR1 is GTSNPN and CDR2 is SVGIG in the germline V gene (reference sequence). The V gene lost 7 bases and the J gene lost 7 bases, with 20 bases spanning the gap. This CDR3 comprises 13 residues. As DNA, the CDR3 is TGTGCCTCCTCATACGGCGCAGGGAGGGAGCAGTACTTC. It specifies CASSYGAGREQYF.

DNA of the CDR3: TGTGCCAGTAGGCACAGGGGGCTCGGCACTGAAGCTTTCTTT. Its protein is CASRHRGLGTEAFF. V and J are TRBV19 and TRBJ1-1, with 9 bases fitting TRBD1. After removal of 6 bases from V and 4 bases from J, the junction contained 6 bases not matched to a gene. Germline CDR1 LNHDA, CDR2 SQIVND (reference sequence). The CDR3 length is 14 residues.